The clone carrying this TCR beta chain came up a few times. This sample was included in a study of blood T cells in healthy people across ages. Trimming took 5 bases from V and 7 from J, leaving 20 bases between them. This CDR3 comprises 15 residues. Germline V gene data show CDR1 as SGHAT and CDR2 as FQNNGV. A second PCR of roughly 7 to 11 cycles used a sample-barcoded 5' primer and a J-beta primer mix. TCRdb itself ran the 5' RACE reads through MiXCR, one entry per CDR3 protein. Of over a million distinct CDR3 sequences in the sample, around 25% were seen once. These same data were also listed under a study on T cells of mothers and their children. This second report adds: Input to cDNA synthesis comprised all extracted RNA, at a ratio of approximately 1.5 ug per 15 ul.

Sequencing was carried out using blood. The sequence was obtained from a girl aged 2-9 years in good health. This chain uses TRBV11-2 with TRBJ2-5, with D unclear. CDR3 DNA: TGTGCCAGCAGCCCCTATCCCCGGGCGGTGGGGACCCAGTACTTC. Translating it yields CASSPYPRAVGTQYF.